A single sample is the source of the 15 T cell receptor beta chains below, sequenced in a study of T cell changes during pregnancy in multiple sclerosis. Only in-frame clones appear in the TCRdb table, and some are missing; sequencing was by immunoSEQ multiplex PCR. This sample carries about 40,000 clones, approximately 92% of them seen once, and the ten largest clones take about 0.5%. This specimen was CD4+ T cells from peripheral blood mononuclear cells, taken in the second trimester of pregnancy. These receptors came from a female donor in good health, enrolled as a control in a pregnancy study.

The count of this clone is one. The CDR3 loop reads CATRAGGGNEQYF. Here the CDR3 DNA reads TGTGCCACCCGGGCAGGGGGCGGGAACGAGCAGTACTTC. The chain couples TRBV6-6 to TRBJ2-7; 8 nucleotides align to TRBD1. The J segment lost 5 bases and the V segment lost 10 bases, leaving 10 bases of the junction unmatched. CDR1 is MNHNY and CDR2 is SVGAGI in the germline V gene (reference sequence). The CDR3 covers 13 residues.

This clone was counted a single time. CDR3 in amino acids: CASSLGAQGTQHF. The CDR3 DNA reads as TGTGCCAGCTCACTTGGGGCTCAAGGGACCCAGCATTTT. V gene TRBV18 combines with J gene TRBJ1-5; maybe TRBD1 (5 bases). There are 13 residues in the CDR3. Trimming took off 4 bases at V and 11 bases at J, with 15 bases between the two ends. CDR1 and CDR2 (germline): KGHSH, LQKENI. Full variable domain (rest looked up from reference TRBV18 and TRBJ1-5): NAGVMQNPRHLVRRRGQEARLRCSPMKGHSHVYWYRQLPEEGLKFMVYLQKENIIDESGMPKERFSAEFPKEGPSILRIQQVVRGDSAAYFCASSLGAQGTQHFGDGTRLSIL.

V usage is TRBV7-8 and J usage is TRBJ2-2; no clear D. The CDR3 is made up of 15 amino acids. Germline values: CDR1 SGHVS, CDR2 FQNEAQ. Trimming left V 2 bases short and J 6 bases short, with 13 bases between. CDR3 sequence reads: CASSLPGVEAGELFF. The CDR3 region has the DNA TGTGCCAGCAGCTTACCCGGAGTAGAGGCCGGGGAGCTGTTTTTT.

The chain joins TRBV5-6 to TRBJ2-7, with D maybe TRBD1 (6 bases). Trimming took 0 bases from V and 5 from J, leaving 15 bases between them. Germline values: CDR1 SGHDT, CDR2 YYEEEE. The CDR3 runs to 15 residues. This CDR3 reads CASSLAVTGFDEQYF. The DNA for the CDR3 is TGTGCCAGCAGCTTGGCCGTGACAGGTTTCGACGAGCAGTACTTC.

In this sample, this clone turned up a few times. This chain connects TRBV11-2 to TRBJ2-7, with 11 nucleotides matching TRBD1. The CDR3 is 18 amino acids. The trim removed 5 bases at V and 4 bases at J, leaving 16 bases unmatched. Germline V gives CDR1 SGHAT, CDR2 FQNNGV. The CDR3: CASSPISRDRGAGYEQYF. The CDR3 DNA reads TGTGCCAGCAGCCCAATCTCCCGGGACAGGGGGGCGGGGTACGAGCAGTACTTC. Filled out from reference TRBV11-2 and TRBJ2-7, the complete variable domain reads EAGVAQSPRYKIIEKRQSVAFWCNPISGHATLYWYQQILGQGPKLLIQFQNNGVVDDSQLPKDRFSAERLKGVDSTLKIQPAKLEDSAVYLCASSPISRDRGAGYEQYFGPGTRLTVT.

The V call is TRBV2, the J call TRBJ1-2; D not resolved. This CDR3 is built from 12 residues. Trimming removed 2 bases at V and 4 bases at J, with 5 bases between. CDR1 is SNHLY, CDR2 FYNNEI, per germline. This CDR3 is CASSEIVYGYTF. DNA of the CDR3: TGTGCCAGCAGTGAAATAGTCTATGGCTACACCTTC.

CDR3 sequence reads: CASSQKGGVGTGELFF. DNA for the CDR3: TGCGCCAGCAGCCAAAAGGGGGGGGTCGGGACCGGGGAGCTGTTTTTT. V and J are TRBV4-1 and TRBJ2-2, with D perhaps matching TRBD2 (7 bases). The CDR3 runs to 16 residues. From germline, CDR1 is MGHRA and CDR2 YSYEKL. V lost 2 bases and J 5 bases, leaving 15 bases between the germline ends.

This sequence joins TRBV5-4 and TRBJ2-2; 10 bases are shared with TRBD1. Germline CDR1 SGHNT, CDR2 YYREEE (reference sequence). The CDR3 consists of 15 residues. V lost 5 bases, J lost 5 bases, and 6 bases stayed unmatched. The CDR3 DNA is TGTGCCAGCAGTCCGGGACAGGGGACGACCGGGGAGCTGTTTTTT. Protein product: CASSPGQGTTGELFF.

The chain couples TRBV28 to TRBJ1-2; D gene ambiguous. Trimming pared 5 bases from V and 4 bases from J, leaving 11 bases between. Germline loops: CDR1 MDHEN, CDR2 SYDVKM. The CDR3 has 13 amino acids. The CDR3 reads CASSPASSYGYTF. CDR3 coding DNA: TGTGCCAGCAGTCCAGCGAGTTCCTATGGCTACACCTTC.

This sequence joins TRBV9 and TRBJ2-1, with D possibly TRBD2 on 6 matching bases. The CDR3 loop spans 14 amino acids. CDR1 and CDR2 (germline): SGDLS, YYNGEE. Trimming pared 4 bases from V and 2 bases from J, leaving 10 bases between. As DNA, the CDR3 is TGTGCCAGCAGCACCGCGGGGCCCTACAATGAGCAGTTCTTC. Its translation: CASSTAGPYNEQFF.

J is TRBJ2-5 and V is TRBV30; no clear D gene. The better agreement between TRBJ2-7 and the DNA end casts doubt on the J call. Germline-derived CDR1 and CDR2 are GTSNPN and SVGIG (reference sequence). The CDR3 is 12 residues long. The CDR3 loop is CAWSRRSYEQYF. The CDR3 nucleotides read TGTGCCTGGAGTCGGCGGTCCTACGAGCAGTACTTC.

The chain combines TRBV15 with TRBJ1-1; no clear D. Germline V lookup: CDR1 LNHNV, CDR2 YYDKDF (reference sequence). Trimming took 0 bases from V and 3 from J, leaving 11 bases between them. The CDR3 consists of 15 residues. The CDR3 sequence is CATSREPGMDTEAFF. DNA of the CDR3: TGTGCCACCAGCAGAGAACCGGGGATGGACACTGAAGCTTTCTTT.

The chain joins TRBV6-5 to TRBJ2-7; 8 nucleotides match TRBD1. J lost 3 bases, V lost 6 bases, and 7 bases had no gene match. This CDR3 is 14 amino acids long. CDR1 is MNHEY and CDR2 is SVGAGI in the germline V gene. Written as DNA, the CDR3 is TGTGCCAGCAGCCGACAGGGGACGAACTACGAGCAGTACTTC. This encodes CASSRQGTNYEQYF.

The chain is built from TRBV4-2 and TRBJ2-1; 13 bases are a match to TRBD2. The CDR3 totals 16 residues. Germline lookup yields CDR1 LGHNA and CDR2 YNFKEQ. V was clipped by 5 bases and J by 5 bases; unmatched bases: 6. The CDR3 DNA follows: TGTGCCAGCAGCTCAAGGACTAGCGGGGGACACAATGAGCAGTTCTTC. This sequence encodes CASSSRTSGGHNEQFF.

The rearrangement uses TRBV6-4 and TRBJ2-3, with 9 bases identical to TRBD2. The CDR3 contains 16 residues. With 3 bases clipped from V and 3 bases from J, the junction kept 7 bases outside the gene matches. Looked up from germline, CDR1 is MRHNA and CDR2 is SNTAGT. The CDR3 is CASSDRRGGRTDTQYF. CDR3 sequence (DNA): TGTGCCAGCAGTGATCGGCGGGGGGGTAGGACAGATACGCAGTATTTT.